The rows below give T cell receptor beta chains drawn from one sample of a study of blood T cell repertoires in COVID-19. Libraries were prepared by immunoSEQ multiplex PCR; TCRdb keeps only in-frame clonotypes and omits some of them. Found here are some 22,000 clones, just over 85% of them singletons; the top ten hold approximately 18%. What was sequenced was peripheral blood. Every receptor here comes from a woman at least 80 years old with acute or convalescent COVID-19. Both conserved end residues are part of each CDR3. The order of the fields is V gene, clone size, D gene, J gene, CDR3 protein, CDR3 DNA. The D gene is left open where the match is weak. Rows give clone size only sometimes, using once, few, many, or a class for an expanded clone.

TRBV4-3	.	TRBD1	TRBJ2-3	CASSQPGGVTDTQYF	TGCGCCAGCAGCCAACCAGGGGGCGTGACAGATACGCAGTATTTT
TRBV19	.	TRBD1	TRBJ1-1	CASSSGQGAVGTEAFF	TGTGCCAGTAGTAGCGGACAGGGGGCGGTTGGGACTGAAGCTTTCTTT
TRBV30	.	.	TRBJ2-2	CAWKISSRDTGELFF	TGTGCCTGGAAAATAAGTAGCCGGGACACCGGGGAGCTGTTTTTT
TRBV9	.	.	TRBJ1-4	CASSGGGWDEKLFF	TGTGCCAGCAGCGGGGGAGGGTGGGATGAAAAACTGTTTTTT
TRBV10-1	.	TRBD1	TRBJ2-5	CASSDQGATQETQYF	TGCGCCAGCAGTGATCAGGGGGCGACGCAAGAGACCCAGTACTTC
TRBV14	few	TRBD2	TRBJ2-1	CASSQRTSGSGNEQFF	TGTGCCAGCAGCCAACGGACTAGCGGGAGTGGCAATGAGCAGTTCTTC
TRBV18	.	TRBD2	TRBJ2-3	CASSPLGLAGTSTDTQYF	TGTGCCAGCTCACCACTTGGGCTAGCGGGTACTAGCACAGATACGCAGTATTTT
TRBV29-1	.	.	TRBJ2-1	CSVVGSGPSGGFEVDEQFF	TGCAGCGTTGTCGGCAGCGGTCCAAGCGGAGGATTCGAGGTAGATGAGCAGTTCTTC
TRBV7-2	.	TRBD2	TRBJ2-1	CASSIGTSIDEQFF	TGTGCCAGCAGCATAGGGACTAGTATTGATGAGCAGTTCTTC
TRBV7-6	.	TRBD2	TRBJ2-3	CASSLYPSGRAGSTDTQYF	TGTGCCAGCAGCTTATACCCTAGCGGGAGGGCCGGGTCCACAGATACGCAGTATTTT
TRBV5-1	.	.	TRBJ2-7	CASSEPQGYEQYF	TGCGCCAGCAGCGAACCCCAGGGATACGAGCAGTACTTC
TRBV7-6	.	.	TRBJ1-1	CASSLQQGRSTEAFF	TGTGCCAGCAGCTTACAACAGGGACGGAGCACTGAAGCTTTCTTT
TRBV6-5	few	.	TRBJ1-1	CASSYLGARAFF	TGTGCCAGCAGTTACTTAGGGGCCCGGGCTTTCTTT
TRBV5-1	.	.	TRBJ2-3	CASSILTGSDTQYF	TGCGCCAGCAGCATCTTGACAGGCTCAGATACGCAGTATTTT
TRBV2	.	TRBD2	TRBJ2-1	CASSVRTSGGAGEQFF	TGTGCCAGCAGTGTTCGTACTAGCGGGGGGGCAGGTGAGCAGTTCTTC
TRBV6-2/TRBV6-3	.	.	TRBJ1-6	CASSPTRAGNSPLHF	TGTGCCAGCAGTCCCACCCGGGCAGGGAATTCACCCCTCCACTTT
TRBV7-2	.	.	TRBJ1-4	CASSLASSGGSELFF	TGTGCCAGCAGCTTAGCCTCCTCGGGGGGGAGCGAACTGTTTTTT
TRBV2	.	.	TRBJ2-7	CASSVGGRELEQYF	TGTGCCAGCAGTGTCGGGGGGCGCGAACTCGAGCAGTACTTC
TRBV4-3	.	TRBD1	TRBJ1-2	CASSQSFQGASLYGYTF	TGCGCCAGCAGCCAATCCTTCCAGGGGGCTTCTCTCTATGGCTACACCTTC
TRBV12-3/TRBV12-4	.	.	TRBJ2-7	CASGDNNGNEQYF	TGTGCCAGCGGGGACAATAATGGGAACGAGCAGTACTTC
TRBV30	.	TRBD1	TRBJ2-7	CAWRDTGGRYEQYF	TGTGCCTGGAGGGACACAGGGGGCCGGTACGAGCAGTACTTC
TRBV14	.	TRBD1	TRBJ2-7	CASSPTGGLEQYF	TGTGCCAGCAGCCCCACAGGGGGTCTCGAGCAGTACTTC
TRBV19	.	TRBD2	TRBJ2-7	CASSIKAGRFYEQYF	TGTGCCAGTAGTATTAAAGCGGGGCGATTCTACGAGCAGTACTTC
TRBV9	.	.	TRBJ1-1	CASSQNGQPNTEAFF	TGTGCCAGCAGCCAGAACGGACAGCCGAACACTGAAGCTTTCTTT
TRBV18	.	.	TRBJ1-1	CASSLGGGFGTEAFF	TGTGCCAGCTCTCTTGGGGGGGGCTTCGGCACTGAAGCTTTCTTT
TRBV11-2	.	.	TRBJ2-3	CASSLGTGATTDTQYF	TGTGCCAGCAGCTTAGGGACGGGAGCGACCACAGATACGCAGTATTTT
TRBV5-1	.	.	TRBJ1-2	CASSSTPATGPYGYTF	TGCGCCAGCAGCTCTACCCCTGCGACAGGACCCTATGGCTACACCTTC
TRBV7-9	.	.	TRBJ1-2	CASSLGAQGGYGYTF	TGTGCCAGCAGCTTAGGAGCGCAGGGTGGGTATGGCTACACCTTC